This T cell receptor (beta chain) was identified during a study of spatial heterogeneity in lung cancer. Unmatched junction bases numbered 8, after V lost 0 bases and J lost 0 bases. Germline CDR1 is SGHVS and CDR2 is FNYEAQ. The CDR3 loop spans 19 amino acids. Many counts were recorded for this clonotype. Its cognate antigen is unknown. General study findings and limits: Tumor mutation count correlated with how many alpha and beta TCRs expanded intratumorally. Sequencing reached an estimated coverage of tumor T cells that was only about 6.6% for alpha chains and approximately 12% for beta chains.

Time point: sample taken at primary tumor resection. Without sorting, whole RNA was sequenced from tumor, nontumor lung or frozen PBMC. Each TCR cDNA molecule bore a unique molecular identifier. TCRdb fed the 5' RACE reads into MiXCR, producing one record per CDR3 protein. The sample includes fewer than 20,000 distinct CDR3 sequences, around 6% of them seen just once. This specimen consisted of lung tumor tissue, obtained at surgery. The V gene is TRBV7-6, the J gene TRBJ1-3; 10 nucleotides align to TRBD1. The receptor was isolated from a female donor with early-stage non-small cell lung cancer. CDR3 nucleotides: TGTGCCAGCAGCTTAGCGCCGGGACAGGGGATTCTCTCTGGAAACACCATATATTTT. Residues: CASSLAPGQGILSGNTIYF.